This TCR beta chain was obtained from a study of T cell responses to AZD1222 COVID-19 vaccine. Repertoires were generated with immunoSEQ multiplex PCR, while TCRdb's copy carries only in-frame clones and drops some. The data hold around 100,000 clones, with roughly 88% observed a single time. Looked up from germline, CDR1 is LGHDT and CDR2 is YNNKEL (reference sequence). This CDR3 is built from 15 residues. With 3 bases removed from V and 0 bases from J, the gap between germline ends came to 11 bases. The count of this clone is one. This chain uses TRBV3-1 (or the pseudogene TRBV3-2) with TRBJ1-1, with D perhaps TRBD1 (5 bases). The sequencing here drew on peripheral blood, taken on day 0 of AZD1222 vaccination. This clonotype was sampled from an adult in good health. The chain's CDR3 is CASSQGLGVNTEAFF. CDR3 sequence (DNA): TGTGCCAGCAGCCAGGGGCTGGGGGTGAACACTGAAGCTTTCTTT.